The clone carrying this T cell receptor (beta chain) has a handful of counts. In the study's own analysis: For nucleated cells, counts were estimated from reference gene primer amplification. Sequencing used immunoSEQ multiplex PCR; TCRdb keeps in-frame clones, though not all of them. V, J and clone size are those of that table, while D and trimming were read from the DNA. The table lists hundreds of thousands of clones, 75% to 90% of them singletons. This sample is drawn from a study of blood T cell repertoires in COVID-19. Overall study context: Sites in the United States, Italy and Spain provided acute and convalescent COVID-19 samples. Sources were T cells, B-cell-depleted T cells, or PBMCs; the material itself was cDNA or gDNA.

This CDR3 has 15 residues. Germline CDR1 reads WNHNN; CDR2 reads SYGVQD (reference sequence). Trimming stripped 7 bases from V and 3 bases from J, with 15 bases between. This chain joins TRBV10-1 and TRBJ2-2; D possibly corresponds to TRBD2 (5 bases). Sequenced: peripheral blood. The receptor was isolated from a woman between 25 and 40 years old with active or convalescent COVID-19. As DNA, the CDR3 is TGCGCCAGCAAAGCAGGCCTAGCCGACACCGGGGAGCTGTTTTTT. It encodes CASKAGLADTGELFF.